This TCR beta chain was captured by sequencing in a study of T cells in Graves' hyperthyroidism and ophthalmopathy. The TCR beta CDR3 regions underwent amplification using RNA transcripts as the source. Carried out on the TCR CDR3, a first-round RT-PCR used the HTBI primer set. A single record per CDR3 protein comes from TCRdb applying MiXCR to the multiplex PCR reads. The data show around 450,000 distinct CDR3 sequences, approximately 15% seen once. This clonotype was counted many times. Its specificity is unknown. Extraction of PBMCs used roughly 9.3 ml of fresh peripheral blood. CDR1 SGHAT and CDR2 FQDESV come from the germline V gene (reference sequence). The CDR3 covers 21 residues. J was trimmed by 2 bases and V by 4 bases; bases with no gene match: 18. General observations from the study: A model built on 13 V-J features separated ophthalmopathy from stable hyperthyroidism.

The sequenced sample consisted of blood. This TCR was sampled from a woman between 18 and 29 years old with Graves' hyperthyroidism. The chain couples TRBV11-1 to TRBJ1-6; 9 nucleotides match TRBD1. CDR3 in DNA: TGTGCCAGCAGCTCAAGTAGCCTCGGGACAGGGCTATTTGCCTATAATTCACCCCTCCACTTT. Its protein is CASSSSSLGTGLFAYNSPLHF.